This T cell receptor beta chain emerged from a study of shared clonotypes between healthy human individuals. The method was immunoSEQ multiplex PCR; TCRdb's version includes in-frame clones alone and lacks a portion of them. Of around 530,000 clones in the sample, roughly four fifths are singletons; the top ten hold approximately 12%. The CDR3 extends over 13 amino acids. The germline gives CDR1 SGHAT, CDR2 FQNNGV. V shed 4 bases, J shed 4 bases, and the junction held 3 bases outside the gene matches. The chain employs TRBV11-2 and TRBJ2-5; 7 nucleotides align to TRBD2. Sequencing input: PBMCs. The clonotype was recovered from a woman between 40 and 55 years old in good health. Some clones in this sample may be carry-over from other donors' samples. CDR3 protein: CASSSGLSETQYF. CDR3 DNA: TGTGCCAGCAGCTCGGGACTATCAGAGACCCAGTACTTC.